This T cell receptor beta chain is from a study of response to subunit inactivated influenza vaccine. Using its own MiXCR run on the RT-PCR reads, TCRdb lists one record per CDR3 protein. The sample lists a few hundred thousand distinct CDR3 sequences; over 9.5% were seen once. The sample holds many counts of this clonotype. Antigen unknown. General study points: The authors put forward the suggestion that each seasonal influenza vaccination may bring in only a limited number of new T cells.

Germline V CDR1 and CDR2: MGHRA, YSYEKL. The CDR3 length is 15 residues. V was trimmed by 1 base and J by 1 base, leaving 8 bases between them. The chain joins TRBV4-1 to TRBJ1-5; D is uncertain. The specimen comprised PBMCs from blood, sampled about 40 days after vaccination. The sequence came from a man aged 50-60 years who received an inactivated influenza vaccine. The CDR3 sequence is CASSQVAVSNQPQHF. The CDR3, as DNA: TGCGCCAGCAGCCAAGTGGCGGTGAGCAATCAGCCCCAGCATTTT.